The present entry profiles one TCR beta chain with its context. V was shortened by 5 bases and J by 4 bases, with 5 bases between the two germline ends. CDR1 and CDR2 (germline): KGHDR, SFDVKD. The CDR3 length is 12 residues. The data stem from a study of blood T cell repertoires in COVID-19. The overall study: Some COVID-19 samples were acute and others convalescent; all came from the United States, Italy and Spain. Sources were T cells, B-cell-depleted T cells, or PBMCs; the material itself was cDNA or gDNA.

In the original workflow: Reference gene primer amplification gave nucleated cell count estimates. Clones were sequenced by immunoSEQ multiplex PCR, and TCRdb holds only the in-frame ones, with some missing. Clone size and the V and J calls come from that table; the DNA yielded D and trimming. The repertoire consists of about 150,000 clones, with around 81% occurring once and the leading ten covering over 10%. The sample consisted of peripheral blood. The rearrangement links TRBV24-1 to TRBJ2-1, with D possibly matching TRBD2 (5 bases). The TCR was taken from a man between 65 and 79 years old who had recovered from COVID-19. The chain's CDR3 is CATSGGYNEQFF. Written as DNA, the CDR3 is TGTGCCACCAGTGGAGGGTACAATGAGCAGTTCTTC.